This is a list of T cell receptor beta chains from one sample in a study of identical twins. TCRdb reprocessed the 5' RACE reads with MiXCR, giving one entry per CDR3 protein. Among fewer than 250,000 distinct CDR3 sequences listed, roughly a tenth were seen once. Sequenced sample: memory (CD45RO+) T cells sorted from blood. These receptors were obtained from a woman aged 18-35 years in good health. CDR3s include the opening cysteine and the closing phenylalanine or tryptophan. The order of the fields is D gene, V gene, clone size, J gene, CDR3 protein, CDR3 DNA. The D gene is left open where the match is weak. Some rows have no size entry. The others give once, few or many, or a class for an expanded clone.

d_call: TRBD1
v_call: TRBV5-1
clone_size: few
j_call: TRBJ1-3
cdr3_aa: CASSWDRRNSGNTIYF
cdr3_nt: TGCGCCAGCAGCTGGGACAGGCGAAACTCTGGAAACACCATATATTTT

d_call: -
v_call: TRBV7-7
clone_size: -
j_call: TRBJ2-1
cdr3_aa: CASSLMSGSHNEQFF
cdr3_nt: TGTGCCAGCAGCTTAATGTCTGGTAGCCACAATGAGCAGTTCTTC

d_call: -
v_call: TRBV6-2/TRBV6-3
clone_size: -
j_call: TRBJ1-1
cdr3_aa: CASTNQERGGTEAFF
cdr3_nt: TGTGCCAGCACCAACCAGGAAAGGGGAGGAACTGAAGCTTTCTTT

d_call: TRBD2
v_call: TRBV30
clone_size: few
j_call: TRBJ2-1
cdr3_aa: CAWSWGLASEQFF
cdr3_nt: TGTGCCTGGAGTTGGGGACTAGCGTCAGAGCAGTTCTTC

d_call: TRBD2
v_call: TRBV20-1
clone_size: many
j_call: TRBJ2-7
cdr3_aa: CSATLGLAGRGFQYF
cdr3_nt: TGCAGTGCTACCCTTGGACTAGCGGGTCGGGGTTTTCAGTACTTC

d_call: TRBD2
v_call: TRBV27
clone_size: few
j_call: TRBJ2-7
cdr3_aa: CASRNRLAVSSDEQYF
cdr3_nt: TGTGCCAGCAGAAACCGACTAGCGGTATCGTCGGACGAGCAGTACTTC

d_call: TRBD2
v_call: TRBV29-1
clone_size: few
j_call: TRBJ2-3
cdr3_aa: CSATSGAPNTQYF
cdr3_nt: TGCAGTGCTACTAGCGGGGCCCCAAATACGCAGTATTTT

d_call: -
v_call: TRBV29-1
clone_size: -
j_call: TRBJ2-1
cdr3_aa: CSVEGPGPRKFF
cdr3_nt: TGCAGCGTTGAGGGGCCGGGACCACGTAAGTTCTTC

d_call: -
v_call: TRBV28
clone_size: -
j_call: TRBJ2-3
cdr3_aa: CASRGVGSDTQYF
cdr3_nt: TGTGCCAGCAGAGGGGTGGGGTCAGATACGCAGTATTTT

d_call: -
v_call: TRBV5-5
clone_size: many
j_call: TRBJ2-5
cdr3_aa: CASSLGQLRGIQETQYF
cdr3_nt: TGTGCCAGCAGCTTGGGGCAACTGAGGGGCATACAAGAGACCCAGTACTTC

d_call: -
v_call: TRBV12-5
clone_size: few
j_call: TRBJ2-2
cdr3_aa: CASGLTGELFF
cdr3_nt: TGTGCTAGTGGGCTCACCGGGGAGCTGTTTTTT

d_call: -
v_call: TRBV25-1
clone_size: few
j_call: TRBJ2-7
cdr3_aa: CASRGHYYEQYF
cdr3_nt: TGTGCCAGCAGGGGCCATTATTACGAGCAGTACTTC

d_call: -
v_call: TRBV29-1
clone_size: many
j_call: TRBJ2-1
cdr3_aa: CSDREVGNEQFF
cdr3_nt: TGCAGCGATAGGGAGGTGGGGAATGAGCAGTTCTTC

d_call: -
v_call: TRBV7-2
clone_size: -
j_call: TRBJ2-3
cdr3_aa: CASSFWADTQYF
cdr3_nt: TGTGCCAGCAGCTTCTGGGCAGATACGCAGTATTTT

d_call: -
v_call: TRBV20-1
clone_size: -
j_call: TRBJ2-7
cdr3_aa: CSASERISWAQYF
cdr3_nt: TGCAGTGCTAGCGAGAGGATTAGTTGGGCGCAGTACTTC

d_call: -
v_call: TRBV20-1
clone_size: -
j_call: TRBJ1-1
cdr3_aa: CSARAPRRITEAFF
cdr3_nt: TGCAGTGCTAGGGCACCCAGGCGAATCACTGAAGCTTTCTTT

d_call: -
v_call: TRBV20-1
clone_size: few
j_call: TRBJ2-5
cdr3_aa: CSAPGYQSGETQYF
cdr3_nt: TGCAGTGCCCCGGGGTACCAGTCTGGGGAGACCCAGTACTTC

d_call: -
v_call: TRBV15
clone_size: many
j_call: TRBJ2-3
cdr3_aa: CATSRSTGVNPTDTQYF
cdr3_nt: TGTGCCACCAGCAGATCCACAGGAGTCAACCCCACAGATACGCAGTATTTT

d_call: TRBD2
v_call: TRBV9
clone_size: many
j_call: TRBJ2-7
cdr3_aa: CASSLRDYSYEQYF
cdr3_nt: TGTGCCAGCAGCCTCCGGGACTATTCCTACGAGCAGTACTTC

d_call: -
v_call: TRBV5-1
clone_size: -
j_call: TRBJ1-6
cdr3_aa: CASSSSQSRNSPLHF
cdr3_nt: TGCGCCAGCAGCTCCTCACAGAGCCGTAATTCACCCCTCCACTTT